A single sample gave rise to the 13 T cell receptor beta chains below, sequenced in a study of T cells in Graves' hyperthyroidism and ophthalmopathy. The source material, RNA transcripts, was used to amplify TCR beta CDR3 regions. TCR CDR3 underwent first-round RT-PCR with the HTBI primer set. TCRdb reprocessed the multiplex PCR reads via MiXCR and lists one record per CDR3 protein. Altogether about half a million distinct CDR3 sequences are present, 24% being singletons, with the ten largest covering approximately 10%. Sequences were obtained from blood. The source is a woman aged 25 to 39 with Graves' ophthalmopathy.

This clonotype was recorded at least ten times. The chain links TRBV10-3 to TRBJ1-2, with 7 bases lining up with TRBD1. CDR3 length: 14 amino acids. From germline, CDR1 is ENHRY and CDR2 SYGVKD. J gave up 2 bases and V 2 bases, and 2 bases lay outside the gene matches. CDR3 sequence: CAISEEGANYGYTF. CDR3 DNA sequence: TGTGCCATCAGTGAGGAGGGGGCGAACTATGGCTACACCTTC.

This clonotype occurred many times. This rearrangement joins TRBV19 to TRBJ1-5; D is ambiguous. Trimming pared 7 bases from V and 0 bases from J, leaving 13 bases between. This CDR3 has 15 amino acids. The V gene's germline CDR1 is LNHDA and CDR2 SQIVND (reference sequence). CDR3 amino acids: CASNIRLSSNQPQHF. CDR3 in DNA: TGTGCCAGTAACATACGCCTTAGTAGCAATCAGCCCCAGCATTTT.

There are many counts of this clonotype. V gene TRBV4-2 combines with J gene TRBJ1-2, with TRBD1 matching over 7 bases. This CDR3 region has 15 residues. Germline assignment: CDR1 LGHNA and CDR2 YNFKEQ. Trimming cost V 0 bases and J 2 bases; bases outside gene matches: 3. This chain's CDR3 is CASSQEGGVNYGYTF. The CDR3 DNA sequence: TGTGCCAGCAGCCAAGAAGGGGGCGTGAACTATGGCTACACCTTC.

This clonotype has at least ten counts. The chain links TRBV15 to TRBJ1-5; D gene uncertain. V dropped 0 bases and J dropped 4 bases, with 10 bases sitting between them. Germline CDR1 LNHNV, CDR2 YYDKDF (reference sequence). The CDR3 has 15 amino acids. CDR3 sequence reads: CATSRDGKENQPQHF. The CDR3 nucleotides read TGTGCCACCAGCAGAGACGGAAAAGAAAATCAGCCCCAGCATTTT.

This clonotype was counted ten times or more. This chain links TRBV12-3 or TRBV12-4 with TRBJ2-5, with a tentative D call TRBD1 (5 bases). This CDR3 region has 15 residues. The V end lost 5 bases, the J end lost 1 base, and 14 bases lay between the germline ends. DNA of the CDR3: TGTGCCAGCAGTCCAGGGTGGGCGAGCCAAGAGACCCAGTACTTC. Translated, it gives CASSPGWASQETQYF.

At least ten counts were recorded for this clonotype. V and J are TRBV20-1 and TRBJ1-2, with TRBD1 matching over 7 bases. In germline, CDR1 is DFQATT, CDR2 SNEGSKA (reference sequence). V trimming: 1 base; J trimming: 2 bases; junction bases outside the gene matches: 7. There are 15 residues in the CDR3. CDR3 loop: CSARGETGRNYGYTF. The CDR3 DNA sequence: TGCAGTGCTAGAGGTGAGACAGGGCGAAACTATGGCTACACCTTC.

This clonotype occurred many times. J is TRBJ1-1 and V is TRBV6-5; D may be TRBD1 (5 bases). Germline V gene sequence: CDR1 MNHEY, CDR2 SVGAGI. The CDR3 runs 17 residues. The V and J ends lost 2 bases and 0 bases respectively, with 16 bases between them. This CDR3 reads CASSYRPVGHLNTEAFF. The CDR3 region has the DNA TGTGCCAGCAGTTACCGCCCCGTTGGACACTTGAACACTGAAGCTTTCTTT.

The table lists this clonotype with a few counts. This sequence joins TRBV25-1 and TRBJ2-7; TRBD1 agrees at 11 bases. This CDR3 is 14 amino acids long. V lost 5 bases to trimming and J lost 5 bases; unmatched junction nucleotides: 5. Per the germline V gene, CDR1 is MGHDK and CDR2 is SYGVNS. The CDR3 spells CASSSWDRGDEQYF. As DNA, the CDR3 is TGTGCCAGCAGTAGTTGGGACAGGGGGGACGAGCAGTACTTC.

This clonotype was seen repeatedly, ten times or more. This rearrangement joins TRBV6-5 to TRBJ2-7; 7 bases align to TRBD1. There are 14 residues in the CDR3. V shed 5 bases, J shed 0 bases, and the junction held 4 bases outside the gene matches. Germline V gene lookup returns CDR1 MNHEY and CDR2 SVGAGI. This CDR3 is CASSNRDSSYEQYF. The CDR3 DNA sequence: TGTGCCAGCAGTAACCGGGACAGCTCCTACGAGCAGTACTTC.

The chain is built from TRBV12-3 or TRBV12-4 and TRBJ1-1; possible D gene TRBD1, 6 bases. This CDR3 contains 14 residues. V lost 5 bases and J 5 bases, leaving 15 bases between the germline ends. The CDR3 nucleotides are TGTGCCAGCAGTCCCATCCAGGGGAAGACTGAAGCTTTCTTT. Protein sequence: CASSPIQGKTEAFF.

This clonotype was detected ten times or more. Here the CDR3 reads CASSVTGTEQETQYF. DNA of the CDR3: TGTGCCAGCAGCGTCACCGGGACAGAGCAAGAGACCCAGTACTTC. V usage is TRBV9 and J usage is TRBJ2-5, with 7 bases that match TRBD1. The V gene end was trimmed by 2 bases and the J gene end by 2 bases; junction bases not matched to a gene: 6. Germline assignment: CDR1 SGDLS and CDR2 YYNGEE. The CDR3 has 15 amino acids. The whole variable domain, remainder taken from reference TRBV9 and TRBJ2-5, is DSGVTQTPKHLITATGQRVTLRCSPRSGDLSVYWYQQSLDQGLQFLIQYYNGEERAKGNILERFSAQQFPDLHSELNLSSLELGDSALYFCASSVTGTEQETQYFGPGTRLLVL.

V gene TRBV12-3 or TRBV12-4 combines with J gene TRBJ2-4, with 7 bases identical to TRBD1. J gave up 3 bases and V 5 bases, and 4 bases lay outside the gene matches. The length of the CDR3 is 14 residues. CDR3 sequence (DNA): TGTGCCAGCAGTCCGGGACAGTTCAAAAACATTCAGTACTTC. Translating gives CASSPGQFKNIQYF.

The CDR3 spells CSARDSGSGANVLTF. The CDR3 nucleotides are TGCAGTGCTAGAGATTCGGGGTCTGGGGCCAACGTCCTGACTTTC. J is TRBJ2-6 and V is TRBV20-1; possibly TRBD2 for D (5 bases). The CDR3 sequence is 15 residues long. In germline, CDR1 is DFQATT, CDR2 SNEGSKA (reference sequence). Trimming took 0 bases from V and 1 from J, leaving 7 bases between them.